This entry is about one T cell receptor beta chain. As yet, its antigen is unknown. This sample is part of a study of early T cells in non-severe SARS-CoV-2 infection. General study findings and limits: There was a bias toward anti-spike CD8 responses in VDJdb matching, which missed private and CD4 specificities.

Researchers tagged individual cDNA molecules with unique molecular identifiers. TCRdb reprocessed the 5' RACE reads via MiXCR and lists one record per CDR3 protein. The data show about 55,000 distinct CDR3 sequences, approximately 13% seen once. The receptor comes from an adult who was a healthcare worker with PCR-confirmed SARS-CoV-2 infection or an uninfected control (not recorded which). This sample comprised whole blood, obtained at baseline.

CDR3 coding DNA: TGTGCCAGCAGCTTAATTAGCGGGAGCGGCAATGAGCAGTTCTTC. It codes for CASSLISGSGNEQFF. The rearrangement links TRBV7-2 to TRBJ2-1, with TRBD2 matching over 9 bases. The length of the CDR3 is 15 residues. The germline V gene has CDR1 SGHTA and CDR2 FQGNSA. V shed 2 bases and J 6 bases; nucleotides not matched to a gene: 5.